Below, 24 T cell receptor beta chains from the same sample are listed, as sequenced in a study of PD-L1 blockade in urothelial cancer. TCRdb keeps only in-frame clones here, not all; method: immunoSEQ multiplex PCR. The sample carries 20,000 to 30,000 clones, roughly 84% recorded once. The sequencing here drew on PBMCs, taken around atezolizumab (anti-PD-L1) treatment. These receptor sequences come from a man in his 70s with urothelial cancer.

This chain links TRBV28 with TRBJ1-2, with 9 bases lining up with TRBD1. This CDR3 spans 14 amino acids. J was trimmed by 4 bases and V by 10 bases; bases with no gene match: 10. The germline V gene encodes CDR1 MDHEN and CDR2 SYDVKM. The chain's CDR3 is CAITGTGPRYGYTF. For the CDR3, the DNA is TGTGCCATTACCGGGACAGGGCCTCGCTATGGCTACACCTTC.

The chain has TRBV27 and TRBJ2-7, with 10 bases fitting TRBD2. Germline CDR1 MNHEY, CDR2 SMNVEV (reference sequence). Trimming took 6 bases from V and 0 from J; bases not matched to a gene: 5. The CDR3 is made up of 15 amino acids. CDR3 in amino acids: CASSTTSGLSYEQYF. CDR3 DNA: TGTGCCAGCAGCACGACTAGCGGGCTCTCCTACGAGCAGTACTTC.

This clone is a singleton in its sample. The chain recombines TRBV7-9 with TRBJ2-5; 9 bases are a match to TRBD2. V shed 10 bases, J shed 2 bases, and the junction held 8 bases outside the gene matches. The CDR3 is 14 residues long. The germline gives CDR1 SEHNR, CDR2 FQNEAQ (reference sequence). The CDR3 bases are TGTGCCACCCGGACTAGCGATTTTCAAGAGACCCAGTACTTC. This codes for CATRTSDFQETQYF. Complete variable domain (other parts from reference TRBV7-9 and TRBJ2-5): DTGVSQNPRHKITKRGQNVTFRCDPISEHNRLYWYRQTLGQGPEFLTYFQNEAQLEKSRLLSDRFSAERPKGSFSTLEIQRTEQGDSAMYLCATRTSDFQETQYFGPGTRLLVL.

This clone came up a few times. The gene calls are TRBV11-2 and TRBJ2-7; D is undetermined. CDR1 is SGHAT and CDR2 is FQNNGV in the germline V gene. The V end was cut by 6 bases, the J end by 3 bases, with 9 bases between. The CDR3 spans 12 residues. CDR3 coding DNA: TGTGCCAGCAGTCTACACAGCTACGAGCAGTACTTC. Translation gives CASSLHSYEQYF.

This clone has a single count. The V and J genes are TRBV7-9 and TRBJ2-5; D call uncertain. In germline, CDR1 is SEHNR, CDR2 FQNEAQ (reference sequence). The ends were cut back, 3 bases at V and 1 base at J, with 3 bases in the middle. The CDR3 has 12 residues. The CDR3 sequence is CASSLAQETQYF. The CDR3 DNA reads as TGTGCCAGCAGCTTGGCCCAAGAGACCCAGTACTTC.

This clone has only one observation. The CDR3 DNA follows: TGCGCCAGCAGAACGGGAGTTTTCACAGATACGCAGTATTTT. Translation: CASRTGVFTDTQYF. V and J are TRBV5-1 and TRBJ2-3; D perhaps matches TRBD2 (6 bases). The CDR3 has 14 residues. Germline-derived CDR1 and CDR2 are SGHRS and YFSETQ. V lost 5 bases and J 2 bases, leaving 12 bases between the germline ends.

The CDR3 region is CAWRTSGRPGELFF. CDR3 DNA sequence: TGTGCCTGGAGGACTAGCGGGAGGCCCGGGGAGCTGTTTTTT. The V call is TRBV30, the J call TRBJ2-2; TRBD2 aligns across 13 bases. Trimming took 3 bases from V and 6 from J; bases not matched to a gene: 1. This CDR3 has 14 residues. CDR1 is GTSNPN, CDR2 SVGIG, per germline (reference sequence).

CDR3 loop: CASSSGTGVGGANVLTF. The DNA for the CDR3 is TGTGCCAGCAGTTCCGGGACAGGGGTGGGGGGGGCCAACGTCCTGACTTTC. This chain connects TRBV2 to TRBJ2-6, with 10 bases lining up with TRBD1. The CDR3 contains 17 residues. After removal of 5 bases from V and 4 bases from J, the junction contained 8 bases not matched to a gene. CDR1 and CDR2 from the germline V gene are SNHLY and FYNNEI.

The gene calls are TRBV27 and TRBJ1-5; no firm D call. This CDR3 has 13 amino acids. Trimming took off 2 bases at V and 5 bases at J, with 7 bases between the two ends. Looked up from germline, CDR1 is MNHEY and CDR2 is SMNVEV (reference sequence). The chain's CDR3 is CASSLARDQPQHF. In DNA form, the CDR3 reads TGTGCCAGCAGTTTAGCCCGCGATCAGCCCCAGCATTTT.

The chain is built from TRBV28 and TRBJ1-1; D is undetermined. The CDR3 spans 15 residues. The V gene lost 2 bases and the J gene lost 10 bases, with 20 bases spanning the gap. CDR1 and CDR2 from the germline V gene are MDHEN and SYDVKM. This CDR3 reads CASSLETPSTHGAFF. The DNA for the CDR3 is TGTGCCAGCAGTTTAGAGACTCCTTCTACCCATGGAGCTTTCTTT.

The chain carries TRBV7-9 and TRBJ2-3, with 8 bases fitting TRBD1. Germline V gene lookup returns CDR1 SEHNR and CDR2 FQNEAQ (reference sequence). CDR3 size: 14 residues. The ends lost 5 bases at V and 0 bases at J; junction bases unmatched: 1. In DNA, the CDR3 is TGTGCCAGCAGCGACAGGGGAAGCACAGATACGCAGTATTTT. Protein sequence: CASSDRGSTDTQYF.

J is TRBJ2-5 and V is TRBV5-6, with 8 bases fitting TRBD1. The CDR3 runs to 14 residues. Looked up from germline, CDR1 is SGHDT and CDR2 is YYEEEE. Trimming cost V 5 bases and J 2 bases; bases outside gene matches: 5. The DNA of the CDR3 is TGTGCCAGCAGTTTGACAGGGGTTCAAGAGACCCAGTACTTC. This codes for CASSLTGVQETQYF.

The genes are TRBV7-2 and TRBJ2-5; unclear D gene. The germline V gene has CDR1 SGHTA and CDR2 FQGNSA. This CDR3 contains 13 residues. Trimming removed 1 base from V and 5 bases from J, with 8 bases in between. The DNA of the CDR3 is TGTGCCAGCAGCTTAGTCGTGTCGGAGACCCAGTACTTC. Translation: CASSLVVSETQYF.

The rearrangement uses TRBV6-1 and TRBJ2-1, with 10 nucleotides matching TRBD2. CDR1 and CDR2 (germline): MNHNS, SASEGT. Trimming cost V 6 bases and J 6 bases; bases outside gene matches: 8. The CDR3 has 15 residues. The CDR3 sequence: CASSNLAGVSNEQFF. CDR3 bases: TGTGCCAGCAGCAACCTAGCGGGAGTAAGCAATGAGCAGTTCTTC.

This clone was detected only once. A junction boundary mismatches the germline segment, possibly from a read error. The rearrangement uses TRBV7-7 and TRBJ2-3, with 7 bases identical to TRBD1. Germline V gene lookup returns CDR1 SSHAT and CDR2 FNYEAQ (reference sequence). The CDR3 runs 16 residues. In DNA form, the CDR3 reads TGTGCTAGCAGCTTGGGGCCAGGGGGTAGCACAGATACGCAGTATTTT. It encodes CASSLGPGGSTDTQYF.

The CDR3: CASSQDGGGRSYEQYF. In DNA, the CDR3 is TGTGCCAGCAGCCAAGACGGGGGCGGGAGAAGCTACGAGCAGTACTTC. This chain links TRBV4-2 with TRBJ2-7, with D perhaps matching TRBD2 (7 bases). Germline CDR1 is LGHNA and CDR2 is YNFKEQ. The CDR3 extends over 16 amino acids. V dropped 0 bases and J dropped 3 bases, with 15 bases sitting between them.

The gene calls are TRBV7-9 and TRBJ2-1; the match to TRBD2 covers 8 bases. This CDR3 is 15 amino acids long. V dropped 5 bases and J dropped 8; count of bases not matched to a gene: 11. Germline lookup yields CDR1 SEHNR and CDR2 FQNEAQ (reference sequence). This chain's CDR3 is CASSPSGSVGDEQFF. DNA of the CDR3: TGTGCCAGCAGCCCAAGCGGGAGTGTTGGAGATGAGCAGTTCTTC.

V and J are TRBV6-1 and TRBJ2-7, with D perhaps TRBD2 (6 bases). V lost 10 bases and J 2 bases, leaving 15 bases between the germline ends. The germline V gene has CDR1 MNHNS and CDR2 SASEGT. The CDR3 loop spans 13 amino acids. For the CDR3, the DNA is TGTGCCACCCCCGGGGGAAACCCCTACGAGCAGTACTTC. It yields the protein CATPGGNPYEQYF.

The CDR3, as DNA: TGTGCCAGCGAGGGCAGGGGAAGTGAGACCCAGTACTTC. Encoded protein: CASEGRGSETQYF. The V gene is TRBV2, the J gene TRBJ2-5, with D tentatively TRBD1 (6 bases). With 8 bases removed from V and 5 bases from J, the gap between germline ends came to 15 bases. CDR3 length: 13 amino acids. The germline gives CDR1 SNHLY, CDR2 FYNNEI.

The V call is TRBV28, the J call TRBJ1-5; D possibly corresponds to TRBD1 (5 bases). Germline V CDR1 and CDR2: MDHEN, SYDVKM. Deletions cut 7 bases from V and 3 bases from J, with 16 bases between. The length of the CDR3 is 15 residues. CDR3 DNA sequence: TGTGCCAGCAAGGATCAGCAGGGAACCAATCAGCCCCAGCATTTT. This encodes CASKDQQGTNQPQHF.

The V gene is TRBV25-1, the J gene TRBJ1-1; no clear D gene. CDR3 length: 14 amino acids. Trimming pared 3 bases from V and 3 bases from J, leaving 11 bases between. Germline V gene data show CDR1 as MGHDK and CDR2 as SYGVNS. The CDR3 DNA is TGTGCCAGCAGTGAGACGGAGGGAGACACTGAAGCTTTCTTT. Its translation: CASSETEGDTEAFF.

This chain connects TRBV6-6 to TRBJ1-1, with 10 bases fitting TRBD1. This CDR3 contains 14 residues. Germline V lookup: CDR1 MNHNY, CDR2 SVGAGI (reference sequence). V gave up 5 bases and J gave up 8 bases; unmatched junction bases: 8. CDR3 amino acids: CASSIPGQGFEAFF. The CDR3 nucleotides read TGTGCCAGCAGTATTCCGGGACAGGGGTTCGAAGCTTTCTTT.

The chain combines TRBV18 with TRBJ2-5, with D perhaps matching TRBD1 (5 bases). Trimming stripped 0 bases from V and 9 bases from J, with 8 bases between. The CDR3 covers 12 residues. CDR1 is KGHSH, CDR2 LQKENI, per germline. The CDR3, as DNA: TGTGCCAGCTCACCACCCAGCAGGGCCCAGTACTTC. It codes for CASSPPSRAQYF.

For the CDR3, the DNA is TGTGCCAGCAGGTCCTCTAGCGGGGCTAAATTCGAGCAGTACTTC. Its translation is CASRSSSGAKFEQYF. The J gene is TRBJ2-7, the V gene TRBV6-1, with TRBD2 matching over 9 bases. J was trimmed by 6 bases and V by 6 bases; bases with no gene match: 12. Per the germline V gene, CDR1 is MNHNS and CDR2 is SASEGT. The CDR3 extends over 15 amino acids.